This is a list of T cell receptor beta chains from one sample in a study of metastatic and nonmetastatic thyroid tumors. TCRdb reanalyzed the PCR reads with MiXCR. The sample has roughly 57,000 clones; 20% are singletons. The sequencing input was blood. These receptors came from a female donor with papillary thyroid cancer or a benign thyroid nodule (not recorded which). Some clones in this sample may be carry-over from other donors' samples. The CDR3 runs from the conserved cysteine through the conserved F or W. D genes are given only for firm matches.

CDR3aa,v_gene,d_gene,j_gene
CASSTGLAGVIDTQYF,TRBV9,TRBD2,TRBJ2-3
CASSRGLEGTEAFF,TRBV27,-,TRBJ1-1
CASSQTTGQGYEQYF,TRBV4-1,TRBD1,TRBJ2-7
CASSEALYREQYF,TRBV6-1,-,TRBJ2-7
CASSPGTGGRSPLHF,TRBV5-6,TRBD1,TRBJ1-6
CASTPRGNYGYTF,TRBV19,-,TRBJ1-2
CASSQVPTGGNTIYF,TRBV4-1,TRBD1,TRBJ1-3
CTSSLKGYGYTF,TRBV27,-,TRBJ1-2
CSATRGNGYNSPLHF,TRBV20-1,TRBD1,TRBJ1-6
CATSDFPGLAGELFF,TRBV24-1,-,TRBJ2-2
CASSFPGANTGELFF,TRBV7-9,-,TRBJ2-2
CASGRGVAGLGYDEQFF,TRBV14,-,TRBJ2-1
CASSLNNGYTF,TRBV5-1,-,TRBJ1-2
CASSLVGQPTDTQYF,TRBV5-1,TRBD1,TRBJ2-3
CSAPTSGRMHEQFF,TRBV20-1,TRBD2,TRBJ2-1
CATSDSWTGGVCADTQYF,TRBV24-1,TRBD1,TRBJ2-3
CASSLGGGGTEAFF,TRBV7-2,-,TRBJ1-1
CASRLTSSGVRSYEQFF,TRBV11-2,TRBD2,-
CSVNRGQNEKLFF,TRBV20-1,TRBD1,TRBJ1-4
CAIRHPGQGNTLAFF,TRBV28,TRBD1,TRBJ1-1
CGAGPEGYAYEQYF,TRBV20-1,-,TRBJ2-7
CASSLQLTDTQYF,TRBV4-2,-,TRBJ2-3
CASSLADAYEQYF,TRBV5-1,-,TRBJ2-7
CATSGAGYGNQPQHF,TRBV24-1,-,TRBJ1-5
CAWSPKGRQGIQPQHF,TRBV30,TRBD1,TRBJ1-5
CASSQDPGQGSYNEQFF,TRBV4-1,TRBD1,TRBJ2-1
CASSSGQGYNSEQFF,TRBV11-2,TRBD1,TRBJ2-1
CASSLGPNNEQFF,TRBV18,-,TRBJ2-1
CASSTRDRGAIGELFF,TRBV19,TRBD1,TRBJ2-2
CSVERNDEQYF,TRBV29-1,-,TRBJ2-7
CAIRTTGMSDYGYTF,TRBV2,-,TRBJ1-2
CASSYSGLAGGGYNEKFF,TRBV6-2/TRBV6-3,TRBD2,TRBJ2-1
CSARTGTSSNKPKHF,TRBV20-1,-,TRBJ1-5
CASSFPWRVNNEQFF,TRBV11-2,-,TRBJ2-1
CASSEEGLAGVWGTQYF,TRBV27,TRBD2,TRBJ2-5
CAISDNDRCEQFF,TRBV10-3,-,TRBJ2-1
CASSEWFNEKLFF,TRBV6-1,-,TRBJ1-4